The rows below give T cell receptor beta chains drawn from one sample of a study of T cells in Graves' hyperthyroidism and ophthalmopathy. TCRdb ran MiXCR on the multiplex PCR reads and lists one entry per CDR3 protein. The sample records some 550,000 distinct CDR3 sequences, roughly a sixth being singletons. Material for sequencing was blood. The receptors were gathered from a woman aged 35 to 49 with Graves' ophthalmopathy. Each CDR3 is given with its conserved first and last residue. The D gene is left open where the match is weak. A row's size may be missing; if present it is once, few, many or a size class.

d_call j_call clone_size v_call cdr3_aa cdr3_nt
NA TRBJ2-5 NA TRBV12-3/TRBV12-4 CASSFRTQETQYF TGTGCCAGCAGTTTCAGGACACAAGAGACCCAGTACTTC
NA TRBJ2-7 NA TRBV7-2 CASSMGHPSIYEQYF TGTGCCAGCAGCATGGGACACCCCTCCATCTACGAGCAGTACTTC
NA TRBJ2-7 many TRBV10-3 CAISVGGLEQYF TGTGCCATCAGTGTCGGAGGGCTCGAGCAGTACTTC
TRBD2 TRBJ2-3 few TRBV11-2 CASSLRQLAGVEGDTQYF TGTGCCAGCAGCTTAAGGCAACTAGCGGGAGTAGAAGGAGATACGCAGTATTTT
NA TRBJ1-1 NA TRBV20-1 CSASPGPGEAFF TGCAGTGCTAGCCCGGGACCGGGTGAAGCTTTCTTT
TRBD1 TRBJ1-2 NA TRBV20-1 CSAKTGTNYGYTF TGCAGTGCGAAGACAGGGACTAACTATGGCTACACCTTC
NA TRBJ1-1 many TRBV2 CASTPRGENTEAFF TGTGCCAGCACCCCCCGGGGCGAGAACACTGAAGCTTTCTTT
TRBD2 TRBJ2-6 many TRBV27 CASSLDKTSGSGANVLTF TGTGCCAGCAGTTTAGACAAGACTAGCGGGAGTGGGGCCAACGTCCTGACTTTC
TRBD1 TRBJ2-7 NA TRBV20-1 CSARRGQAPYEQYF TGCAGTGCTCGTAGGGGGCAAGCCCCATACGAGCAGTACTTC
NA TRBJ1-1 many TRBV18 CASSPLGLRNTEAFF TGTGCCAGCTCACCACTCGGGTTACGGAACACTGAAGCTTTCTTT
NA TRBJ1-2 few TRBV6-1 CASSKQAADGGYGYTF TGTGCCAGCAGTAAGCAAGCGGCTGATGGTGGCTATGGCTACACCTTC
NA TRBJ1-1 many TRBV28 CASSVPGTGVTEAFF TGTGCCAGCAGTGTACCGGGGACCGGGGTCACTGAAGCTTTCTTT
TRBD2 TRBJ2-7 NA TRBV28 CASLLGAGALYEQYF TGTGCCAGCCTCCTGGGCGCGGGAGCCCTTTACGAGCAGTACTTC
TRBD1 TRBJ1-3 few TRBV18 CASSPMPTGGGNTIYF TGTGCCAGCTCACCGATGCCGACAGGGGGAGGAAACACCATATATTTT
TRBD2 TRBJ2-1 NA TRBV27 CASSFGGGGLAGGRNEQFF TGTGCCAGCAGTTTCGGCGGAGGAGGGCTAGCGGGGGGGCGGAATGAGCAGTTCTTC
NA TRBJ1-5 many TRBV6-1 CASSEAHRGRQPQHF TGTGCCAGCAGTGAAGCGCACCGGGGACGCCAGCCCCAGCATTTT
TRBD2 TRBJ2-5 few TRBV5-4 CASSLALTSGGRETQYF TGTGCCAGCAGCTTGGCATTGACTAGCGGGGGAAGGGAGACCCAGTACTTC
TRBD2 TRBJ2-6 NA TRBV30 CAWSPGGGSGANVLTF TGTGCCTGGAGCCCCGGGGGGGGATCTGGGGCCAACGTCCTGACTTTC
TRBD1 TRBJ1-1 NA TRBV6-1 CANPLRDRFYSNTKAFF TGTGCCAACCCCCTCCGGGACAGGTTCTACTCGAACACTAAAGCTTTCTTT
TRBD1 TRBJ2-7 many TRBV5-1 CASSLRGPGQNSYEQYF TGCGCCAGCAGCTTGCGCGGACCGGGACAGAACTCCTACGAGCAGTACTTC
TRBD2 TRBJ2-7 many TRBV11-2 CASSLEKAGGHALQGYEQYF TGTGCCAGCAGCTTAGAGAAGGCGGGAGGGCATGCCCTACAGGGCTACGAGCAGTACTTC
NA TRBJ2-2 many TRBV6-2/TRBV6-3 CASRLASGELFF TGTGCCAGCAGATTAGCGTCCGGGGAGCTGTTTTTT
NA TRBJ1-2 many TRBV30 CAWSQPDRFSNGYTF TGTGCCTGGAGCCAACCCGACAGGTTTAGTAATGGCTACACCTTC
TRBD2 TRBJ2-5 NA TRBV11-2 CASSLGLAGGLETQYF TGTGCCAGCAGCTTAGGGCTAGCGGGGGGCTTGGAGACCCAGTACTTC
NA TRBJ1-1 NA TRBV6-1 CASSTETREAFF TGTGCCAGCAGTACCGAGACAAGGGAAGCTTTCTTT
NA TRBJ1-1 many TRBV20-1 CSARGSGGNTEAFF TGCAGTGCTAGGGGTTCGGGAGGGAACACTGAAGCTTTCTTT
TRBD1 TRBJ2-1 few TRBV5-1 CASSYAGTGDNEQFF TGCGCCAGCAGCTACGCTGGGACAGGAGACAATGAGCAGTTCTTC